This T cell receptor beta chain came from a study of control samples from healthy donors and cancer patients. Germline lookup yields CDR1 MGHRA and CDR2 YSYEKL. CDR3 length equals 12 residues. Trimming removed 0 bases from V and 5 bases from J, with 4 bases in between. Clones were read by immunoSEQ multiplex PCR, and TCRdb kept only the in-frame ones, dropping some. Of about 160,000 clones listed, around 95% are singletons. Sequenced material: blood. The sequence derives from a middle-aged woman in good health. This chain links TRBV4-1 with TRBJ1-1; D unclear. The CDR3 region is CASSQDKTEAFF. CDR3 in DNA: TGCGCCAGCAGCCAAGATAAAACTGAAGCTTTCTTT.